This T cell receptor (beta chain) was sequenced during a study of T cells in Graves' hyperthyroidism and ophthalmopathy. Study-level findings and limits: Most thyroid clonotypes expanded above 0.001 appeared in blood too. Prediction of ophthalmopathy progression came a median approximately 6.6 months pre-onset.

This clonotype has a count of ten or more. What it binds is not known. TCR beta CDR3 regions were amplified from RNA transcripts. Using the HTBI primer set, a first-round RT-PCR was run on the TCR CDR3. TCRdb analysed the multiplex PCR reads with MiXCR anew, one entry per CDR3 protein. This sample has roughly 750,000 distinct CDR3 sequences, with less than 20% found just once. The patients, who ranged from 18 to 65 in age, presented with newly diagnosed hyperthyroidism lasting under 2 months. Fresh peripheral blood, more than 9 ml, yielded the PBMCs. V lost 10 bases, J lost 4 bases, and 12 bases stayed unmatched. The CDR3 consists of 14 residues. In germline, CDR1 is MDHEN, CDR2 SYDVKM.

This chain links TRBV28 with TRBJ2-7, with 8 bases that match TRBD2. Sequenced input: blood. This TCR derives from a man aged 18 to 35 with Graves' hyperthyroidism. The CDR3 sequence is CATKSAGGSYEQYF. In DNA form, the CDR3 reads TGTGCCACCAAATCCGCGGGAGGTTCGTACGAGCAGTACTTC.